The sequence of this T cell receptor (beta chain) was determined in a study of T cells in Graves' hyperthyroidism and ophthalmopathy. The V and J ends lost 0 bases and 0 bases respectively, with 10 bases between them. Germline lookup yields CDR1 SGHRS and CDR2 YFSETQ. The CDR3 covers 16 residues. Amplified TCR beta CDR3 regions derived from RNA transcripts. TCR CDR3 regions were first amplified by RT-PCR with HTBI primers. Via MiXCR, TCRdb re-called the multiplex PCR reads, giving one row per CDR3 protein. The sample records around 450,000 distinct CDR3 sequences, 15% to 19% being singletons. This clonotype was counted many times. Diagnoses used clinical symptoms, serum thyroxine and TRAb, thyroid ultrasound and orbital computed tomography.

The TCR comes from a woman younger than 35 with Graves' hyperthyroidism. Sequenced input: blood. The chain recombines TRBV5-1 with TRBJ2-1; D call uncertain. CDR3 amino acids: CASSLVTPSSYNEQFF. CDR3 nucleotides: TGCGCCAGCAGCTTGGTGACACCGAGCTCCTACAATGAGCAGTTCTTC.